These T cell receptor beta chains were read from a single sample in a study of blood T cell repertoires in COVID-19. The table came from immunoSEQ multiplex PCR; TCRdb's copy has only in-frame clones and leaves some out. The sample records tens of thousands of clones, about nine tenths being singletons. Sequencing input: peripheral blood. The receptor set was obtained from a man between 50 and 59 years old with active or convalescent COVID-19. The CDR3 runs from the conserved cysteine through the conserved F or W. Fields, in order: D gene, J gene, V gene, clone size, CDR3 protein, CDR3 DNA. The D gene is left open where the match is weak. Not all rows give a size; the values are once, few, many and, for expanded clones, a class.

TRBD1 | TRBJ1-5 | TRBV5-5 | - | CASSQDRGAQPQHF | TGTGCCAGCAGCCAAGACAGGGGAGCTCAGCCCCAGCATTTT
TRBD1 | TRBJ1-2 | TRBV7-8 | - | CASSLAEGQGAGGYTF | TGTGCCAGCAGCTTAGCGGAGGGACAGGGGGCTGGTGGCTACACCTTC
TRBD1 | TRBJ2-5 | TRBV6-5 | - | CASRLDRGQETQYF | TGTGCCAGCAGACTAGACAGGGGCCAAGAGACCCAGTACTTC
TRBD1 | TRBJ2-1 | TRBV5-1 | - | CASSPFTGEPYNEQFF | TGCGCCAGCAGCCCATTCACAGGGGAGCCCTACAATGAGCAGTTCTTC
- | TRBJ1-4 | TRBV19 | - | CASSTNRDEKLFF | TGTGCCAGTAGTACGAACAGGGATGAAAAACTGTTTTTT
TRBD1 | TRBJ1-2 | TRBV5-1 | - | CASSLTGDSYGYTF | TGCGCCAGCAGCTTAACCGGGGACAGCTATGGCTACACCTTC
- | TRBJ2-7 | TRBV27 | - | CASSLQGWNEQYF | TGTGCCAGCAGTTTGCAGGGTTGGAACGAGCAGTACTTC
TRBD1 | TRBJ1-2 | TRBV15 | - | CATSRDAGQGSGYTF | TGTGCCACCAGCAGAGACGCCGGACAGGGGAGTGGCTACACCTTC
TRBD1 | TRBJ2-7 | TRBV29-1 | - | CSVEGQGGEQYF | TGCAGCGTTGAGGGACAGGGGGGGGAGCAGTACTTC
- | TRBJ2-3 | TRBV7-9 | - | CASSFGQGADTQYF | TGTGCCAGCAGCTTCGGGCAGGGTGCAGATACGCAGTATTTT
- | TRBJ1-3 | TRBV14 | - | CASSHAEGSGNTIYF | TGTGCCAGCAGCCACGCGGAAGGCAGTGGAAACACCATATATTTT
TRBD1 | TRBJ1-5 | TRBV10-3 | - | CAISEDRGNQPQHF | TGTGCCATCAGTGAGGACAGGGGTAATCAGCCCCAGCATTTT
- | TRBJ2-5 | TRBV7-6 | - | CASSLGDGRRTQYF | TGTGCCAGCAGCTTAGGCGACGGGAGAAGGACCCAGTACTTC
TRBD1 | TRBJ1-1 | TRBV6-2/TRBV6-3 | few | CASSYSGQGMSTEAFF | TGTGCCAGCAGTTACTCCGGACAGGGGATGAGCACTGAAGCTTTCTTT
- | TRBJ1-1 | TRBV19 | - | CASGDRNTEAFF | TGTGCCAGTGGAGACAGGAACACTGAAGCTTTCTTT
TRBD1 | TRBJ1-6 | TRBV27 | - | CASSLTGQGSVNSPLHF | TGTGCCAGCAGCTTAACCGGACAGGGGTCGGTTAATTCACCCCTCCACTTT
- | TRBJ1-5 | TRBV4-1 | - | CASSQEHNSNQPQHF | TGCGCCAGCAGCCAAGAACACAATAGCAATCAGCCCCAGCATTTT
- | TRBJ2-7 | TRBV11-2 | - | CASRTFASYEQYF | TGTGCCAGTCGGACATTCGCCTCCTACGAGCAGTACTTC
TRBD2 | TRBJ2-7 | TRBV5-6 | once | CASSFPGLATYEQYF | TGTGCCAGCAGCTTTCCGGGACTAGCGACCTACGAGCAGTACTTC
- | TRBJ1-5 | TRBV5-1 | - | CASSSSPGRDQPQHF | TGCGCCAGCAGCTCCTCTCCCGGCAGGGATCAGCCCCAGCATTTT
- | TRBJ2-7 | TRBV5-5 | - | CASSFSGISSYEQYF | TGTGCCAGCAGCTTTTCAGGAATAAGCTCCTACGAGCAGTACTTC
- | TRBJ1-1 | TRBV5-4 | - | CASSFARQSIRNTEAFF | TGTGCCAGCAGCTTCGCCCGACAATCTATAAGGAACACTGAAGCTTTCTTT
TRBD2 | TRBJ2-7 | TRBV11-2 | - | CASSPGLAGTYEQYF | TGTGCCAGCAGCCCTGGACTAGCGGGAACCTACGAGCAGTACTTC